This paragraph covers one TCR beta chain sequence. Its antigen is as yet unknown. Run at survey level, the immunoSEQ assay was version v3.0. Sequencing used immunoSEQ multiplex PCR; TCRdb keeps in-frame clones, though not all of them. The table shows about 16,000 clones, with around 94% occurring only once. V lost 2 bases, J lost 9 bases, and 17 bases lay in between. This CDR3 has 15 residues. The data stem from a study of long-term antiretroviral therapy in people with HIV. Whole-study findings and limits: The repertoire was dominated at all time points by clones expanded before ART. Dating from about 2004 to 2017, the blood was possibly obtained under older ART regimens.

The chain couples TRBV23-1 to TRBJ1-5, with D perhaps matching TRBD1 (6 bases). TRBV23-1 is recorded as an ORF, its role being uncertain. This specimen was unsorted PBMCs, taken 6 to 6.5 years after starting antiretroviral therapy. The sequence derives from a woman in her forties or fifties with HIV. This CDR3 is CASSQTGTGYRPQHF. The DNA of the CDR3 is TGCGCCAGCAGTCAAACAGGGACGGGATATCGGCCCCAGCATTTT.